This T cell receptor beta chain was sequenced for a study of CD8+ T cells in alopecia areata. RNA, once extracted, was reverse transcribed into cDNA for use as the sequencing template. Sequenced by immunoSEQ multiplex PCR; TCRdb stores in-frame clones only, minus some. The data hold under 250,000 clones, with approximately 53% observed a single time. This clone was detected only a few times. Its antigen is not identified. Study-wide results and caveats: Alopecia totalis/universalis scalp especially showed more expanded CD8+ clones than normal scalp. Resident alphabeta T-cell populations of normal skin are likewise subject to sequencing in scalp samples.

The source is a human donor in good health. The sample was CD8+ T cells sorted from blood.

CDR3 sequence (DNA): TGTGCCAGCAGTTCGACAGGGGGCGACACCGGGGAGCTGTTTTTT. This encodes CASSSTGGDTGELFF. The chain joins TRBV6-6 to TRBJ2-2, with TRBD1 matching over 10 bases. V lost 4 bases and J lost 3; bases outside the gene matches: 2. The CDR3 sequence is 15 residues long. Germline CDR1 is MNHNY and CDR2 is SVGAGI (reference sequence).